The source of this TCR beta chain is a study of Ad26.COV2.S vaccination and SARS-CoV-2 variants. Treatment meaning: about 20 received Ad26.COV2.S at low or high dose, single or two shots; about 5 received placebo; per-sample allocation not given. Material that was analyzed had been drawn on day 63 after the first vaccine or placebo injection. Sequencing was performed with immunoSEQ multiplex PCR; in TCRdb, only in-frame clones are kept and a portion is missing. This sample yields about 350,000 clones, of which 80% to 90% are seen a single time; approximately 4.5% belongs to the top ten. The specimen comprised peripheral blood, sampled in a trial of Ad26.COV2.S vaccine versus placebo. The TCR sequence derives from a person aged 18-60 years who received the Ad26.COV2.S COVID-19 vaccine or a placebo.

CDR3 sequence: CATSREGQANQPQHF. CDR3 nucleotide sequence: TGTGCCACCAGCAGAGAGGGACAGGCCAATCAGCCCCAGCATTTT. This chain joins TRBV15 and TRBJ1-5, with 8 bases identical to TRBD1. Losses at the gene ends were 0 bases for V and 3 bases for J; bases not matched to a gene: 1. In germline, CDR1 is LNHNV, CDR2 YYDKDF (reference sequence). The CDR3 loop spans 15 amino acids.